This TCR beta chain derives from a study of CD8+ T cells in alopecia areata. On the study more broadly: Treated patients received oral tofacitinib, 5 to 10 mg twice daily.

Punch biopsies of lesional scalp, plus peripheral blood, were taken from alopecia areata patients. Once RNA had been extracted, it was reverse transcribed into cDNA to act as the sequencing template. TCRdb's table, derived via immunoSEQ multiplex PCR, lists solely in-frame clones and lacks some. This table holds some 150,000 clones, approximately 65% found once. This clone was counted a single time. The source material was CD8+ T cells sorted from blood, sampled at week 0. This sequence was found in a human donor with alopecia areata.

This chain's CDR3 is CASRRYRYSSYNSPLHF. The CDR3 DNA follows: TGTGCCAGCAGACGTTACCGATACAGCTCCTATAATTCACCCCTCCACTTT. The J gene is TRBJ1-6, the V gene TRBV2; no clear D. This CDR3 is built from 17 residues. The V end lost 6 bases, the J end lost 0 bases, and 15 bases lay between the germline ends. Per the germline V gene, CDR1 is SNHLY and CDR2 is FYNNEI. Full variable domain (rest looked up from reference TRBV2 and TRBJ1-6): EPEVTQTPSHQVTQMGQEVILRCVPISNHLYFYWYRQILGQKVEFLVSFYNNEISEKSEIFDDQFSVERPDGSNFTLKIRSTKLEDSAMYFCASRRYRYSSYNSPLHFGNGTRLTVT.